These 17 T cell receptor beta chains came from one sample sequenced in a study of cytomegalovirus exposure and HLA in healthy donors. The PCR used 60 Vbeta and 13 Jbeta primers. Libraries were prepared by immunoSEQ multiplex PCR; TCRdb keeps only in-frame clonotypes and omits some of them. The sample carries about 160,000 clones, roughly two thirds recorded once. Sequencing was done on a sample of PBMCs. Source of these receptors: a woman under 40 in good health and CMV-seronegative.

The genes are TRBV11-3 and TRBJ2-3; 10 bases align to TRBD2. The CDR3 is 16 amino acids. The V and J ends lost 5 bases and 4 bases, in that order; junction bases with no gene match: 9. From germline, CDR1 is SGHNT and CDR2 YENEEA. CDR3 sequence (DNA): TGTGCCAGCAGCATCAGCGGGGGGGCCCTGTCAGATACGCAGTATTTT. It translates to CASSISGGALSDTQYF.

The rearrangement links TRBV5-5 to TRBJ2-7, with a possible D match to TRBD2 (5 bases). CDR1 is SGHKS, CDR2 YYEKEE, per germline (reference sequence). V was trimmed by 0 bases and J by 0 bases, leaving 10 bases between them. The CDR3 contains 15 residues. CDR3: CASSLVVGSSYEQYF. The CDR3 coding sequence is TGTGCCAGCAGCTTGGTAGTAGGGAGCTCCTACGAGCAGTACTTC.

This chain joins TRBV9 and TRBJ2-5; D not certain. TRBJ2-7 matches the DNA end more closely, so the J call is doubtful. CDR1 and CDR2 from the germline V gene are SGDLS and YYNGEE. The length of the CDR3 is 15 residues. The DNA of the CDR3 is TGTGCCAGCAGCGTAGATGAGAATACCTTTCTCGAGCAGTACTTC. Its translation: CASSVDENTFLEQYF.

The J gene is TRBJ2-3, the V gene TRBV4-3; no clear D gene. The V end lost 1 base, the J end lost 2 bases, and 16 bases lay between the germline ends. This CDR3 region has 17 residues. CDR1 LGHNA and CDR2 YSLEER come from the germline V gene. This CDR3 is CASSQAPTAEATDTQYF. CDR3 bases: TGCGCCAGCAGCCAAGCACCGACTGCAGAAGCCACAGATACGCAGTATTTT.

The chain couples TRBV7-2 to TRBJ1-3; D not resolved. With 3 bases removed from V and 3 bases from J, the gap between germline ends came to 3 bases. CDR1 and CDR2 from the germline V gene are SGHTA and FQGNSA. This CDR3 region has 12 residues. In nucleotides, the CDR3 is TGTGCCAGCAGCTTCTTTGGAAACACCATATATTTT. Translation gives CASSFFGNTIYF.

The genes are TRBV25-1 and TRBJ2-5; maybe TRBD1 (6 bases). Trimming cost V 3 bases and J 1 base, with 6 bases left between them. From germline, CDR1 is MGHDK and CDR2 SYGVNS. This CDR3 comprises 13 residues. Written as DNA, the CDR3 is TGTGCCAGCAGTGAGGACAGCCAAGAGACCCAGTACTTC. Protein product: CASSEDSQETQYF.

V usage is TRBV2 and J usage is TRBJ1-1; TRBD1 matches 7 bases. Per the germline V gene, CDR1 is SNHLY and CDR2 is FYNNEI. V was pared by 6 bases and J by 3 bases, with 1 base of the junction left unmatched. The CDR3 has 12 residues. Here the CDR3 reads CASSDRDTEAFF. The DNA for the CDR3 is TGTGCCAGCAGCGACAGGGACACTGAAGCTTTCTTT.

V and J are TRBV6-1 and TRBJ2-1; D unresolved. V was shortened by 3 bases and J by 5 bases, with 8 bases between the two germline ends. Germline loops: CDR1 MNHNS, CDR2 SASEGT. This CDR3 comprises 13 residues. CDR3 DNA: TGTGCCAGCAGTGATCACGGTGACAATGAGCAGTTCTTC. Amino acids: CASSDHGDNEQFF.

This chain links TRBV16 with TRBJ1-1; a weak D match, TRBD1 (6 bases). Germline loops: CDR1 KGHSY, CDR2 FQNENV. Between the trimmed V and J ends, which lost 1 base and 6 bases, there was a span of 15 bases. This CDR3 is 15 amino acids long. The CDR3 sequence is CASSQFGQGLAEAFF. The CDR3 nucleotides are TGTGCCAGCAGCCAATTCGGTCAGGGGCTCGCTGAAGCTTTCTTT.

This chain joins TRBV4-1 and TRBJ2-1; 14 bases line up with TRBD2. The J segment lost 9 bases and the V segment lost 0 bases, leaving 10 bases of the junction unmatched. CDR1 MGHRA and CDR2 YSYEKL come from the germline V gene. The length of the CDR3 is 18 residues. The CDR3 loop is CASSQDLGAGLAGGEQFF. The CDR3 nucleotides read TGCGCCAGCAGCCAAGATCTTGGTGCTGGACTAGCGGGGGGTGAGCAGTTCTTC.

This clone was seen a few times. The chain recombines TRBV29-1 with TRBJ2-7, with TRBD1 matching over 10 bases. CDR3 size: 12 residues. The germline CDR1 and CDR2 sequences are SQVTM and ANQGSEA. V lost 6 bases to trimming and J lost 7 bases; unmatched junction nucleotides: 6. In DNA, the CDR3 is TGCAGCGTCGCTGGACAGGGGGGGGAGCAGTACTTC. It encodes CSVAGQGGEQYF.

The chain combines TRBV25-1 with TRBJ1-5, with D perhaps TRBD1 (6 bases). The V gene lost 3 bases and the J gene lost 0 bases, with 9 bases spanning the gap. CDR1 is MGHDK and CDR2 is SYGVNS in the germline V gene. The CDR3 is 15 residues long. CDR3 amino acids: CASSDGTLSNQPQHF. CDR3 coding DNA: TGTGCCAGCAGTGACGGGACACTTAGCAATCAGCCCCAGCATTTT.

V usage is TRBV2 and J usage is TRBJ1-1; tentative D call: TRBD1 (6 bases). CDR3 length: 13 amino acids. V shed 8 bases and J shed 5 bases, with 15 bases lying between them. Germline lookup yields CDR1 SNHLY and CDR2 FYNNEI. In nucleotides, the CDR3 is TGTGCCAGCGGAAGACAGGCCCTAACTGAAGCTTTCTTT. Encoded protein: CASGRQALTEAFF.

CDR3 nucleotides: TGTGCCAGCAGCTGGTGGGACAGGGTCTACGAGCAGTACTTC. This encodes CASSWWDRVYEQYF. V usage is TRBV5-6 and J usage is TRBJ2-7; 9 nucleotides match TRBD1. The V gene's germline CDR1 is SGHDT and CDR2 YYEEEE. J lost 3 bases, V lost 3 bases, and 4 bases had no gene match. The CDR3 is made up of 14 amino acids.

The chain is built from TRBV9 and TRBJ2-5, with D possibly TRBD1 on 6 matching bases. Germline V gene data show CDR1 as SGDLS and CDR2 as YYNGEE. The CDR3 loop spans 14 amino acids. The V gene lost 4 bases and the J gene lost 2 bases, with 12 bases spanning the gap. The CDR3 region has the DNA TGTGCCAGCAGCTCCTGGACAGAACAAGAGACCCAGTACTTC. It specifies CASSSWTEQETQYF.

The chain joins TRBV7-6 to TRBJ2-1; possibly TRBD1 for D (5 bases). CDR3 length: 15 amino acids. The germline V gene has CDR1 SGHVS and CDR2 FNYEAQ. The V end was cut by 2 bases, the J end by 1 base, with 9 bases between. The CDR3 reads CASSLNGHSYNEQFF. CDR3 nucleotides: TGTGCCAGCAGCTTAAACGGACATTCCTACAATGAGCAGTTCTTC. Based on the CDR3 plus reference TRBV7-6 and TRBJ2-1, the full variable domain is GAGVSQSPRYKVTKRGQDVALRCDPISGHVSLYWYRQALGQGPEFLTYFNYEAQQDKSGLPNDRFSAERPEGSISTLTIQRTEQRDSAMYRCASSLNGHSYNEQFFGPGTRLTVL.

The CDR3 loop is CASSSGTGFYEQYF. For the CDR3, the DNA is TGTGCCAGCAGCTCCGGGACAGGGTTTTACGAGCAGTACTTC. The rearrangement links TRBV7-2 to TRBJ2-7, with 9 nucleotides matching TRBD1. Germline CDR1 reads SGHTA; CDR2 reads FQGNSA. Unmatched junction bases numbered 5, after V lost 4 bases and J lost 4 bases. CDR3 length equals 14 residues. The whole variable domain, remainder taken from reference TRBV7-2 and TRBJ2-7, is GAGVSQSPSNKVTEKGKDVELRCDPISGHTALYWYRQSLGQGLEFLIYFQGNSAPDKSGLPSDRFSAERTGGSVSTLTIQRTQQEDSAVYLCASSSGTGFYEQYFGPGTRLTVT.